These 5 T cell receptor beta chains share one sample of origin, sequenced in a study of tissue T cells after allogeneic stem cell transplantation. Data came from immunoSEQ multiplex PCR; TCRdb stores just in-frame clones and leaves some out. The sample has fewer than 8,500 clones; 40% to 55% are singletons. Specified time point: mouse harvest day 7 after allogeneic transplant. Tail vein injection delivered 10^7 T-cell-depleted bone marrow cells and 10^6 splenic CD5+ T cells. What was sequenced was skin. Every receptor here comes from a female BALB/c mouse given C57BL/6 T cells with graft-versus-host disease after an allogeneic hematopoietic cell transplant.

This clone showed up just a few times. Mouse germline and gene names are used. The DNA ends 1 residue before the CDR3 does, and the rest of the CDR3 is filled in from the germline J gene. The V and J genes are TRBV26 and TRBJ2-1; 9 bases agree with TRBD1. Germline lookup yields CDR1 KGHPV and CDR2 FQNQEV (reference sequence). Losses at the gene ends were 8 bases for V and 5 bases for J; bases not matched to a gene: 4. This CDR3 comprises 13 residues. The CDR3 sequence is CASGRQGDAEQFF. The part of the CDR3 DNA that was read is TGTGCCAGCGGCAGACAGGGGGATGCTGAGCAGTTC. Looking up the rest from reference TRBV26 and TRBJ2-1 gives the full variable domain: NSKVIQTPRYLVKGQGQKAKMRCIPEKGHPVVFWYQQNKNNEFKFLINFQNQEVLQQIDMTEKRFSAECPSNSPCSLEIQSSEAGDSALYLCASGRQGDAEQFFGPGTRLTVL.

With respect to this clone: All gene names here are mouse names. The read terminates 1 residue ahead of where the CDR3 ends, so the germline J gene completes it. The chain is built from TRBV23 and TRBJ1-2. The CDR3 sequence is 15 residues long. Germline V lookup: CDR1 KGHTA, CDR2 FQNQQP. This CDR3 is CSSSQSSQSNSDYTF. Partial CDR3 DNA: TGCTCCAGCAGTCAATCGAGCCAATCAAACTCCGACTACACC.

This clone was detected a few times. Mouse gene names and germline throughout. The read comes to an end 1 residue before the CDR3 does, leaving the germline J gene to fill in the end. The chain joins TRBV26 to TRBJ2-1; 9 bases agree with TRBD2. This CDR3 contains 16 residues. Looked up from germline, CDR1 is KGHPV and CDR2 is FQNQEV (reference sequence). With V trimmed by 1 base and J by 1 base, 2 bases remained unmatched. This CDR3 reads CASSLYLGGNYAEQFF. The CDR3 bases that were read are TGTGCCAGCAGTCTGTATCTGGGGGGGAACTATGCTGAGCAGTTC.

This clone showed up just a few times. Germline and genes here are mouse. The read falls 1 residue short of the CDR3 end, and the missing part is taken from the germline J gene. The rearrangement uses TRBV5 and TRBJ2-4; 8 bases fit TRBD1. Germline V CDR1 and CDR2: LGHNA, YNLKQL (reference sequence). The V gene end was trimmed by 3 bases and the J gene end by 2 bases; junction bases not matched to a gene: 4. The CDR3 is 15 residues long. The CDR3 protein is CASSQDRDDQNTLYF. The sequenced part of the CDR3 DNA is TGTGCCAGCAGCCAGGACAGGGATGATCAAAACACCTTGTAC.

About this clone: Gene and germline names: mouse. The read falls 1 residue short of the CDR3 end, and the missing part is taken from the germline J gene. The J gene is TRBJ2-7, the V gene TRBV16, with D unresolved. Trimming shortened V by 0 bases and J by 5 bases, and 5 bases separated the two germline ends. Germline CDR1 SGHSA, CDR2 FRNQAP. The CDR3 has 12 residues. The CDR3 protein is CASSLDRDEQYF. The covered CDR3 bases are TGTGCAAGCAGCTTAGACAGAGATGAACAGTAC. Together with reference TRBV16 and TRBJ2-7, the CDR3 gives the full variable domain: NAGVIQTPRHKVTGKGQEATLWCEPISGHSAVFWYRQTIVQGLEFLTYFRNQAPIDDSGMPKERFSAQMPNQSHSTLKIQSTQPQDSAVYLCASSLDRDEQYFGPGTRLTVL.